This paragraph reports one T cell receptor (beta chain). Its antigen remains unidentified. This specimen belongs to a study of shared clonotypes between healthy human individuals. The wider study: CD4 naive and memory got three plates each, CD8 naive two, CD8 memory one.

Positively selected for CCR7, the CD45RO-negative cells used as naive CD8 cells excluded terminally differentiated effector memory CD45RA+ cells. Germline values: CDR1 SGHAT, CDR2 FQNNGV. Between the trimmed V and J ends, which lost 0 bases and 6 bases, there was a span of 26 bases. The CDR3 spans 19 residues. General study results and limits: Generation probabilities were higher for clonotypes shared across all four sorted-subset donors than for unshared ones.

Assay: immunoSEQ multiplex PCR; the TCRdb copy retains only in-frame clones and omits some. The sample lists 800,000 to 950,000 clones, about 96% seen once, with less than 0.25% in the top ten. This clonotype was sampled from a man in his thirties or forties in good health. Sequenced sample: naive CD8+ T cells sorted from blood. V gene TRBV11-2 combines with J gene TRBJ1-1; TRBD1 is a possible D gene (6 bases). The CDR3 spells CASSLDRDRHGVVVAEAFF. The CDR3 region has the DNA TGTGCCAGCAGCTTAGACCGAGACAGGCACGGGGTTGTCGTGGCTGAAGCTTTCTTT. The complete variable domain, with remaining parts taken from reference TRBV11-2 and TRBJ1-1, reads EAGVAQSPRYKIIEKRQSVAFWCNPISGHATLYWYQQILGQGPKLLIQFQNNGVVDDSQLPKDRFSAERLKGVDSTLKIQPAKLEDSAVYLCASSLDRDRHGVVVAEAFFGQGTRLTVV.